The 23 T cell receptor beta chains reported below all come from one sample, sequenced in a study of blood T cell repertoires in COVID-19. The data were produced by immunoSEQ multiplex PCR, yet TCRdb's version contains in-frame clones alone and is incomplete. The sample consists of approximately 170,000 clones, roughly 86% of them appearing once. The sequencing sample was made of peripheral blood. The receptors here all came from a woman older than 75 with COVID-19, enrolled during active disease.

The chain combines TRBV7-6 with TRBJ2-5; 7 bases fit TRBD2. The V and J ends lost 2 bases and 5 bases, in that order; junction bases with no gene match: 14. This CDR3 region has 17 residues. CDR1 and CDR2 from the germline V gene are SGHVS and FNYEAQ. The CDR3 loop is CASSLSRRGGPGETQYF. DNA of the CDR3: TGTGCCAGCAGCTTAAGTAGGCGGGGAGGGCCGGGGGAGACCCAGTACTTC.

This chain joins TRBV7-2 and TRBJ1-4, with D possibly TRBD1 on 6 matching bases. This CDR3 spans 15 amino acids. V shed 6 bases and J shed 8 bases, with 19 bases lying between them. Germline values: CDR1 SGHTA, CDR2 FQGNSA. CDR3 residues: CASREAGALGEKLFF. CDR3 in DNA: TGTGCCAGCAGAGAGGCGGGGGCCCTGGGGGAAAAACTGTTTTTT.

The J gene is TRBJ2-1, the V gene TRBV19; possible D gene TRBD2, 6 bases. CDR1 is LNHDA, CDR2 SQIVND, per germline (reference sequence). V lost 9 bases, J lost 6 bases, and 15 bases lay in between. This CDR3 has 13 residues. CDR3 residues: CASHSGTPNEQFF. The CDR3 region has the DNA TGTGCCAGCCATAGCGGAACCCCCAATGAGCAGTTCTTC.

This chain links TRBV9 with TRBJ2-3, with D possibly matching TRBD2 (5 bases). There are 17 residues in the CDR3. The germline V and J ends were trimmed by 3 bases and 3 bases, with 20 bases remaining between them. Germline V gives CDR1 SGDLS, CDR2 YYNGEE. The CDR3 bases are TGTGCCAGCAGCGACCGTTTGGGAGCTACATTGACAGATACGCAGTATTTT. Translating gives CASSDRLGATLTDTQYF.

Only a few counts were recorded for this clone. This chain connects TRBV3-1 (or the pseudogene TRBV3-2) to TRBJ2-1, with TRBD2 matching over 9 bases. Trimming cost V 1 base and J 0 bases; bases outside gene matches: 1. This CDR3 spans 16 amino acids. Germline V gene data show CDR1 as LGHDT and CDR2 as YNNKEL (reference sequence). CDR3 sequence: CASSQGAGGSYNEQFF. The CDR3 bases are TGTGCCAGCAGCCAAGGAGCGGGGGGCTCCTACAATGAGCAGTTCTTC.

This rearrangement joins TRBV7-9 to TRBJ1-1; D gene uncertain. CDR1 is SEHNR, CDR2 FQNEAQ, per germline (reference sequence). CDR3 length: 12 amino acids. Trimming shortened V by 4 bases and J by 1 base, and 4 bases separated the two germline ends. CDR3: CASSSWNTEAFF. Written as DNA, the CDR3 is TGTGCCAGCAGCTCGTGGAACACTGAAGCTTTCTTT.

The rearrangement joins TRBV19 to TRBJ1-1, with D perhaps matching TRBD1 (5 bases). The germline V gene has CDR1 LNHDA and CDR2 SQIVND (reference sequence). Trimming removed 2 bases at V and 1 base at J, with 11 bases between. This CDR3 is built from 15 residues. The CDR3 coding sequence is TGTGCCAGTAGTATAACGCACAGGCCGAACACTGAAGCTTTCTTT. This sequence encodes CASSITHRPNTEAFF.

The CDR3 protein is CASSFRTGANTEAFF. The CDR3 DNA follows: TGTGCCAGCTCATTCCGGACAGGGGCAAACACTGAAGCTTTCTTT. The chain is built from TRBV18 and TRBJ1-1; 9 nucleotides align to TRBD1. CDR3 length: 15 amino acids. Trimming cost V 5 bases and J 2 bases; bases outside gene matches: 6. Looked up from germline, CDR1 is KGHSH and CDR2 is LQKENI.

Only a few counts were recorded for this clone. V is TRBV5-4 and J is TRBJ2-3, with 8 positions matching TRBD2. Germline loops: CDR1 SGHNT, CDR2 YYREEE (reference sequence). This CDR3 spans 17 amino acids. With 4 bases clipped from V and 0 bases from J, the junction kept 10 bases outside the gene matches. The CDR3 reads CASSRTGRGASTDTQYF. The CDR3 DNA is TGTGCCAGCAGCAGAACCGGGAGGGGGGCTAGCACAGATACGCAGTATTTT. Filled out from reference TRBV5-4 and TRBJ2-3, the complete variable domain reads ETGVTQSPTHLIKTRGQQVTLRCSSQSGHNTVSWYQQALGQGPQFIFQYYREEENGRGNFPPRFSGLQFPNYSSELNVNALELDDSALYLCASSRTGRGASTDTQYFGPGTRLTVL.

CDR3 nucleotides: TGCAGCGTTCGGGGGGCGGTCACAGATACGCAGTATTTT. Its protein is CSVRGAVTDTQYF. The chain has TRBV29-1 and TRBJ2-3, with a weak D call TRBD2 (7 bases). CDR1 and CDR2 from the germline V gene are SQVTM and ANQGSEA. Deletions cut 5 bases from V and 2 bases from J, with 11 bases between. The length of the CDR3 is 13 residues.

V gene TRBV7-8 combines with J gene TRBJ1-2, with 7 positions matching TRBD1. This CDR3 has 14 residues. Per germline, CDR1 SGHVS and CDR2 FQNEAQ. V lost 5 bases and J lost 0; bases outside the gene matches: 3. The CDR3 sequence is CASSPDRANYGYTF. The DNA of the CDR3 is TGTGCCAGCAGCCCAGACAGGGCTAACTATGGCTACACCTTC.

V is TRBV4-3 and J is TRBJ1-6; possibly TRBD1 for D (6 bases). V was shortened by 4 bases and J by 14 bases, with 24 bases between the two germline ends. This CDR3 is 16 amino acids long. Germline CDR1 is LGHNA and CDR2 is YSLEER. CDR3 nucleotides: TGCGCCAGCAGCCTTAACCGGGACACTCCCTTCGAAGCCCTCCACTTT. This sequence encodes CASSLNRDTPFEALHF.

The chain recombines TRBV9 with TRBJ2-2, with TRBD1 matching 9 bases. Germline-derived CDR1 and CDR2 are SGDLS and YYNGEE. V shed 9 bases, J shed 0 bases, and the junction held 3 bases outside the gene matches. The CDR3 sequence is 14 residues long. The CDR3 nucleotides read TGTGCCACGGGACAGGGTCCGAACACCGGGGAGCTGTTTTTT. The encoded protein is CATGQGPNTGELFF.

This sequence joins TRBV29-1 and TRBJ1-5; the D gene is possibly TRBD1 (5 bases). Germline V CDR1 and CDR2: SQVTM, ANQGSEA. Trimming cost V 5 bases and J 3 bases, with 11 bases left between them. CDR3 size: 13 residues. CDR3 bases: TGCAGCGTTCTAACAGGTAACAATCAGCCCCAGCATTTT. Amino acids: CSVLTGNNQPQHF. The variable domain in full, completed from reference TRBV29-1 and TRBJ1-5, reads SAVISQKPSRDICQRGTSLTIQCQVDSQVTMMFWYRQQPGQSLTLIATANQGSEATYESGFVIDKFPISRPNLTFSTLTVSNMSPEDSSIYLCSVLTGNNQPQHFGDGTRLSIL.

This chain uses TRBV11-3 with TRBJ2-2, with TRBD2 identical over 9 bases. The trim removed 5 bases at V and 3 bases at J, leaving 4 bases unmatched. The CDR3 length is 15 residues. Germline loops: CDR1 SGHNT, CDR2 YENEEA. CDR3 region: CASSAGGLDTGELFF. CDR3 DNA sequence: TGTGCCAGCAGCGCGGGAGGGCTCGACACCGGGGAGCTGTTTTTT.

The chain recombines TRBV9 with TRBJ1-1, with D possibly TRBD1 on 5 matching bases. This CDR3 contains 13 residues. Trimming cost V 5 bases and J 11 bases, with 19 bases left between them. Germline V gives CDR1 SGDLS, CDR2 YYNGEE. The CDR3 region has the DNA TGTGCCAGCAGACCTACCGGGGGGGATGAGGCTTTCTTT. Amino acid sequence: CASRPTGGDEAFF.

The chain carries TRBV7-6 and TRBJ1-6; maybe TRBD1 (6 bases). Between the trimmed V and J ends, which lost 1 base and 0 bases, there was a span of 16 bases. Per germline, CDR1 SGHVS and CDR2 FNYEAQ. This CDR3 spans 19 amino acids. The DNA for the CDR3 is TGTGCCAGCAGCTTAGTAACTTTCGACAGGAGCTCCTATAATTCACCCCTCCACTTT. It specifies CASSLVTFDRSSYNSPLHF. Filled out from reference TRBV7-6 and TRBJ1-6, the complete variable domain reads GAGVSQSPRYKVTKRGQDVALRCDPISGHVSLYWYRQALGQGPEFLTYFNYEAQQDKSGLPNDRFSAERPEGSISTLTIQRTEQRDSAMYRCASSLVTFDRSSYNSPLHFGNGTRLTVT.

The chain employs TRBV6-5 and TRBJ2-2, with TRBD1 matching over 8 bases. Per germline, CDR1 MNHEY and CDR2 SVGAGI. J was trimmed by 4 bases and V by 4 bases; bases with no gene match: 5. The CDR3 runs to 15 residues. CDR3: CASSLSRGRTGELFF. The CDR3 bases are TGTGCCAGCAGTTTGAGCAGGGGGCGCACCGGGGAGCTGTTTTTT.

The chain combines TRBV4-2 with TRBJ1-4; no firm D call. The CDR3 is 14 amino acids. Trimming removed 3 bases from V and 7 bases from J, with 12 bases in between. Germline-derived CDR1 and CDR2 are LGHNA and YNFKEQ. CDR3 sequence reads: CASSHPGVSEKLFF. The CDR3 DNA reads TGTGCCAGCAGCCATCCCGGGGTGAGTGAAAAACTGTTTTTT.

A few counts support this clone. The chain links TRBV18 to TRBJ1-1; 9 bases agree with TRBD1. From germline, CDR1 is KGHSH and CDR2 LQKENI. This CDR3 is 16 amino acids long. Unmatched junction bases numbered 10, after V lost 3 bases and J lost 5 bases. CDR3 in amino acids: CASSPSGQGKGTEAFF. DNA for the CDR3: TGTGCCAGCTCACCCTCGGGACAGGGAAAGGGGACTGAAGCTTTCTTT.

The chain links TRBV9 to TRBJ2-7, with 7 bases matching TRBD2. CDR3 size: 15 residues. Looked up from germline, CDR1 is SGDLS and CDR2 is YYNGEE. Losses at the gene ends were 0 bases for V and 3 bases for J; bases not matched to a gene: 6. CDR3: CASSVEREAFYEQYF. The CDR3 nucleotides read TGTGCCAGCAGCGTAGAGCGGGAAGCCTTCTACGAGCAGTACTTC.

V is TRBV3-1 (or the pseudogene TRBV3-2) and J is TRBJ2-5; D unresolved. The CDR3 has 11 amino acids. V shed 6 bases and J shed 5 bases, with 7 bases lying between them. Germline-derived CDR1 and CDR2 are LGHDT and YNNKEL (reference sequence). The CDR3 nucleotides are TGTGCCAGCAGACGGTGGGAGACCCAGTACTTC. Encoded protein: CASRRWETQYF.

The V and J genes are TRBV4-3 and TRBJ1-6; D gene uncertain. The CDR3 spans 15 residues. The V end was cut by 0 bases, the J end by 10 bases, with 13 bases between. CDR1 is LGHNA, CDR2 YSLEER, per germline. The CDR3 DNA sequence: TGCGCCAGCAGCCAAGATCAGGCAGGAAACTCACCCCTCCACTTT. It yields the protein CASSQDQAGNSPLHF.